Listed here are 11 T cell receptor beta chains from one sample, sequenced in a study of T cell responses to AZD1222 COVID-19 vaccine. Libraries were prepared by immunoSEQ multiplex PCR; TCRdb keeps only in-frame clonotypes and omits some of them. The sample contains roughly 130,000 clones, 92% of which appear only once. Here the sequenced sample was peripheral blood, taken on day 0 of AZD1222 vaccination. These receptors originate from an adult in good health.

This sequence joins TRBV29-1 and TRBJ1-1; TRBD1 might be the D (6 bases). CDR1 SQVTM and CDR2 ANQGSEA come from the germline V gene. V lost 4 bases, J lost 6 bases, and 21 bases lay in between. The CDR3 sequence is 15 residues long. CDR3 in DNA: TGCAGCGTTGCCCCGAGCTCCGGGACATTCCCTGAAGCTTTCTTT. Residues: CSVAPSSGTFPEAFF.

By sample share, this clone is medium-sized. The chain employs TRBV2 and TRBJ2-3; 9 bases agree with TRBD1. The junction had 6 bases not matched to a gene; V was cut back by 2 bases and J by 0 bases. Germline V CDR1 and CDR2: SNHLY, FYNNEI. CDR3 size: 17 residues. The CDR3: CASSESPTGGSTDTQYF. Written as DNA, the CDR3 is TGTGCCAGCAGTGAAAGCCCGACAGGGGGAAGCACAGATACGCAGTATTTT.

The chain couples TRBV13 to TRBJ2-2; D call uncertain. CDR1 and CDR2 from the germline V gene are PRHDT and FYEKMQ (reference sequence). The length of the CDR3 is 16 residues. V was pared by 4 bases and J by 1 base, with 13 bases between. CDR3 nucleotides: TGTGCCAGCAGCTGGGTAAGGACCATGAACACCGGGGAGCTGTTTTTT. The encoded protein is CASSWVRTMNTGELFF.

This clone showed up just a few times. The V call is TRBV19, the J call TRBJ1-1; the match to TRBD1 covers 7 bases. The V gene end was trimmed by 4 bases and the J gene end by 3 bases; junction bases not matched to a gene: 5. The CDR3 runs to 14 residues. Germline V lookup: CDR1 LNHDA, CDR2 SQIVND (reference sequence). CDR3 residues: CASSTRGEDTEAFF. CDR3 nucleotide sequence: TGTGCCAGTAGTACCAGGGGGGAGGACACTGAAGCTTTCTTT.

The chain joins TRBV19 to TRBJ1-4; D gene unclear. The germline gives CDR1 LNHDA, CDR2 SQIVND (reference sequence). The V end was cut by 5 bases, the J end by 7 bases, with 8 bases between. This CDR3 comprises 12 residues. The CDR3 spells CASSPRTEKLFF. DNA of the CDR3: TGTGCCAGTAGTCCCCGGACTGAAAAACTGTTTTTT.

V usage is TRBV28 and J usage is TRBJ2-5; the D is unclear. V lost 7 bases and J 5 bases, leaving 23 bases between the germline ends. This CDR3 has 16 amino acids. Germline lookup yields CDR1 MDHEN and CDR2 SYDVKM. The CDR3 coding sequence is TGTGCCAGCATCCAACATCAACTAAGAGGCGAGGAGACCCAGTACTTC. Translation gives CASIQHQLRGEETQYF.

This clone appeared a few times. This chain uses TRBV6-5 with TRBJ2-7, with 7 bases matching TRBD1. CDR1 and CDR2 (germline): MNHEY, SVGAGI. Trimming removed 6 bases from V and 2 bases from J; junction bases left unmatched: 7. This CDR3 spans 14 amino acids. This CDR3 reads CASRSGGITYEQYF. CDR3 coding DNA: TGTGCCAGCAGATCAGGGGGTATCACCTACGAGCAGTACTTC.

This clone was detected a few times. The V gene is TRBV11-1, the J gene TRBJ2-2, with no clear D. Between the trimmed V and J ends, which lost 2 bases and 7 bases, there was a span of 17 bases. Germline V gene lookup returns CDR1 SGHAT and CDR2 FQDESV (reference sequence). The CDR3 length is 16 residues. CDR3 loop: CASSLSGVSYIGELFF. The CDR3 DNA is TGTGCCAGCAGCTTATCTGGGGTTTCCTACATCGGGGAGCTGTTTTTT.

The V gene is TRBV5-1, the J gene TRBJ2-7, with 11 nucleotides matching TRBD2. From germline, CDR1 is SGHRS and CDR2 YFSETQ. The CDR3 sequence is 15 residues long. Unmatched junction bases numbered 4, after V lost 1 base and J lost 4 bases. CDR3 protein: CASSLTSGSSYEQYF. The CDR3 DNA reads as TGCGCCAGCAGCTTGACTAGCGGGAGTTCTTACGAGCAGTACTTC.

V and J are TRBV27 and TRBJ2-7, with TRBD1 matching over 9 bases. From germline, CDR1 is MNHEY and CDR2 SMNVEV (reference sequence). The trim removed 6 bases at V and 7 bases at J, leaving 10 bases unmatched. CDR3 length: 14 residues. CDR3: CASSFTGQGFEQYF. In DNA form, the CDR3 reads TGTGCCAGCAGCTTTACGGGACAGGGTTTTGAGCAGTACTTC.

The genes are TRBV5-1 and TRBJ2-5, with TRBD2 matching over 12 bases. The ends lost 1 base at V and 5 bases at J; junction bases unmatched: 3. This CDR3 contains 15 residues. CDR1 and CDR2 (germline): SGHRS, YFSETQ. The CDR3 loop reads CASSLRGLAGETQYF. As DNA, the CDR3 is TGCGCCAGCAGCTTGAGGGGACTAGCGGGCGAGACCCAGTACTTC.